The present T cell receptor (beta chain) was sequenced within a study of blood T cell repertoires in COVID-19. This CDR3 comprises 16 residues. Losses at the gene ends were 4 bases for V and 4 bases for J; bases not matched to a gene: 8. Germline CDR1 reads MNHEY; CDR2 reads SVGAGI. TCRdb's copy holds only in-frame clones and misses some; the assay was immunoSEQ multiplex PCR. In the table there are around 250,000 clones, about 87% of which are singletons. The V and J genes are TRBV6-5 and TRBJ1-3; 9 nucleotides line up with TRBD1. This clonotype originated in a woman between 70 and 85 years old with COVID-19, enrolled during active disease. Sequencing was done on a sample of peripheral blood. The CDR3 loop reads CASSLTGTGNGNTIYF. The CDR3 DNA reads as TGTGCCAGCAGTTTAACCGGGACAGGGAACGGAAACACCATATATTTT.